This T cell receptor (beta chain) was retrieved from a study of blood T cell repertoires in COVID-19. Across the whole study: Sites in the United States, Italy and Spain provided acute and convalescent COVID-19 samples. In each case, the material was cDNA or gDNA derived from T cells, B-cell-depleted T cells, or PBMCs.

V shed 6 bases, J shed 1 base, and the junction held 7 bases outside the gene matches. Germline CDR1 is MNHEY and CDR2 is SVGAGI. CDR3 size: 15 residues. As originally analysed: Reference gene primer amplification gave nucleated cell count estimates. The assay was immunoSEQ multiplex PCR, and TCRdb's table has in-frame clones only and misses some. V and J calls and clone size are those listed in that table; D and trimming were worked out from the DNA. The sample consists of roughly 250,000 clones, around 80% of them appearing once. Sequenced input: peripheral blood. The TCR sequence derives from a woman aged 40 to 49 with active or convalescent COVID-19. The V and J genes are TRBV6-5 and TRBJ2-3, with 7 bases that match TRBD2. The CDR3 coding sequence is TGTGCCAGCAGCGCGAGCGGGGTGCGCACAGATACGCAGTATTTT. Translating gives CASSASGVRTDTQYF.